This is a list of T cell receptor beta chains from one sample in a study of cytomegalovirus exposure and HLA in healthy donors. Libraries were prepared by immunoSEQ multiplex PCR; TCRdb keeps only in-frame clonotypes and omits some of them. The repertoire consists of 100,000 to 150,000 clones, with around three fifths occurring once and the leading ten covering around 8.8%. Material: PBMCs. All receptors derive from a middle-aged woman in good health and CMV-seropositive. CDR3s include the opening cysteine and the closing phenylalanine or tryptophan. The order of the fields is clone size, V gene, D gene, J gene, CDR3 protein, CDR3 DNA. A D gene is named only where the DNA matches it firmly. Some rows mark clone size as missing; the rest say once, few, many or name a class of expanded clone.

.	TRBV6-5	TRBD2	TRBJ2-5	CASSTTGTRGETQYF	TGTGCCAGCAGTACAACCGGGACTAGGGGAGAGACCCAGTACTTC
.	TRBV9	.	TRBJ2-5	CASSVARGGGQETQYF	TGTGCCAGCAGCGTAGCGCGGGGTGGAGGACAAGAGACCCAGTACTTC
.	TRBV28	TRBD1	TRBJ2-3	CASSSVLPGQTWLESTDTQYF	TGTGCCAGCAGTTCCGTCCTCCCGGGACAGACGTGGCTTGAAAGCACAGATACGCAGTATTTT
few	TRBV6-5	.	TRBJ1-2	CASYRVGYTF	TGTGCCAGCTACAGGGTCGGCTACACCTTC
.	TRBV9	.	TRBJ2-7	CASSKGGQGGHEQYF	TGTGCCAGCAGTAAGGGTGGGCAGGGAGGCCACGAGCAGTACTTC
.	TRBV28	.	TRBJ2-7	CASSLGAGLEDEQYF	TGTGCCAGCAGTTTAGGTGCGGGCCTAGAGGACGAGCAGTACTTC
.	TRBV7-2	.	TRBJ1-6	CASSFGRGLPLNLNSPLHF	TGTGCCAGCAGCTTCGGACGGGGACTCCCTCTTAATCTTAATTCACCCCTCCACTTT
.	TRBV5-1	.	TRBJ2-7	CASSLEGRENGQYF	TGCGCCAGCAGCTTGGAGGGCAGGGAAAATGGGCAGTACTTC
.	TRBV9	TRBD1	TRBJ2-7	CASSVESWTARQGANYEQYF	TGTGCCAGCAGCGTAGAATCCTGGACCGCTCGACAGGGGGCTAACTACGAGCAGTACTTC
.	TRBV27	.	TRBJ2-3	CASSSYTDTQYF	TGTGCCAGCAGTTCTTACACAGATACGCAGTATTTT
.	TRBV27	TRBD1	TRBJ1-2	CASSPGTGDGYTF	TGTGCCAGCAGTCCTGGGACAGGGGATGGCTACACCTTC
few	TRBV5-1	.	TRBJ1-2	CASSHDSLGAGDYGYTF	TGCGCCAGCAGCCACGACAGCCTAGGGGCAGGGGACTATGGCTACACCTTC
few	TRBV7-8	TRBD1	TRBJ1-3	CASSRGQANSGNTIYF	TGTGCCAGCAGCCGGGGACAGGCGAACTCTGGAAACACCATATATTTT
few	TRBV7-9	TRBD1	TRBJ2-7	CASSYYGQGVGEQYF	TGTGCCAGCAGCTATTATGGACAGGGGGTTGGGGAGCAGTACTTC
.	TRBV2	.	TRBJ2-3	CASTPTRGASDTQYF	TGTGCCAGCACGCCCACGCGCGGGGCCTCAGATACGCAGTATTTT
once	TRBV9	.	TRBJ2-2	CASSPGLPTGELFF	TGTGCCAGCAGCCCGGGACTGCCCACCGGGGAGCTGTTTTTT
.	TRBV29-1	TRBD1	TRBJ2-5	CSVDFGQGQETQYF	TGCAGCGTTGATTTCGGACAGGGCCAAGAGACCCAGTACTTC
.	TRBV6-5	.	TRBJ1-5	CASKPSDSLNQPQHF	TGTGCCAGCAAACCCTCGGACAGTCTCAATCAGCCCCAGCATTTT
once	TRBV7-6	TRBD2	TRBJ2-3	CASSRSGGGTDTQYF	TGTGCCAGCAGCAGAAGCGGGGGTGGCACAGATACGCAGTATTTT
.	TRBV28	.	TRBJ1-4	CASRAVLTNEKLFF	TGTGCCAGCAGGGCGGTGCTCACTAATGAAAAACTGTTTTTT
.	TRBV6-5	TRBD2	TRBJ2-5	CASSLAGGREETQYF	TGTGCCAGCAGCCTAGCGGGGGGGCGCGAAGAGACCCAGTACTTC
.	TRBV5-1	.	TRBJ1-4	CASSLAGEGAHEKLFF	TGCGCCAGCAGCTTGGCCGGTGAAGGGGCTCATGAAAAACTGTTTTTT
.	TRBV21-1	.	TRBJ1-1	CASTKAAPGGNGNTEAFF	TGTGCCAGCACCAAGGCGGCCCCAGGGGGAAATGGGAACACTGAAGCTTTCTTT
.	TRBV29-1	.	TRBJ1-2	CSVRVGDGYTF	TGCAGCGTCCGGGTCGGAGATGGCTACACCTTC
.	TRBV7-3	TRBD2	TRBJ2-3	CASSLRGGRADTQYF	TGTGCCAGCAGCTTACGCGGGGGTCGTGCAGATACGCAGTATTTT
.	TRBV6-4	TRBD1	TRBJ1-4	CASSATGVSSEKLFF	TGTGCCAGCAGTGCTACAGGGGTCTCTTCAGAAAAACTGTTTTTT
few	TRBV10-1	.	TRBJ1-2	CASSPGGLPFNYGYTF	TGCGCCAGCAGTCCGGGGGGGCTACCCTTTAACTATGGCTACACCTTC
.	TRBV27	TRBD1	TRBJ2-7	CASSSGQGNEQYF	TGTGCCAGCAGTTCGGGACAGGGTAACGAGCAGTACTTC
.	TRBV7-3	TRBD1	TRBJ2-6	CASSRTGAPSGANVLTF	TGTGCCAGCAGCCGAACAGGGGCCCCCTCTGGGGCCAACGTCCTGACTTTC
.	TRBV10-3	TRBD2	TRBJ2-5	CAISEASSGMGEQYF	TGTGCCATCAGTGAGGCGTCTAGCGGGATGGGAGAGCAGTACTTC
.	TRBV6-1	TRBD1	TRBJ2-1	CASSDIPGGNEQFF	TGTGCCAGCAGCGATATACCAGGGGGTAATGAGCAGTTCTTC
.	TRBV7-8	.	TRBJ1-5	CASSSGVGEGQPQHF	TGTGCCAGCAGCTCAGGAGTGGGGGAGGGTCAGCCCCAGCATTTT
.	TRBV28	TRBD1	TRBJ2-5	CASSLMTGVQETQYF	TGTGCCAGCAGTTTAATGACAGGGGTACAAGAGACCCAGTACTTC
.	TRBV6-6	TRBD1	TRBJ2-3	CASRAYGTAADTQYF	TGTGCCAGCAGAGCCTATGGGACAGCCGCAGATACGCAGTATTTT
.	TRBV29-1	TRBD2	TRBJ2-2	CSVVELAGGGELFF	TGCAGCGTTGTAGAGTTAGCGGGCGGCGGGGAGCTGTTTTTT
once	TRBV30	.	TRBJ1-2	CAWSASGYGYTF	TGTGCCTGGAGTGCGTCGGGCTATGGCTACACCTTC
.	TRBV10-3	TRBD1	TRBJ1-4	CATTGTGDEKLFF	TGTGCCACCACCGGGACAGGAGATGAAAAACTGTTTTTT
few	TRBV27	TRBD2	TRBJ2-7	CASTLYGGRGEQYF	TGTGCCAGCACCCTATATGGGGGGAGGGGCGAGCAGTACTTC
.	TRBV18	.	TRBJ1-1	CASSPDNLNTEAFF	TGTGCCAGCTCACCGGACAATCTGAACACTGAAGCTTTCTTT
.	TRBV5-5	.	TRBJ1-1	CASSFGVVGTEAFF	TGTGCCAGCAGCTTCGGGGTGGTGGGCACTGAAGCTTTCTTT